These 9 T cell receptor beta chains were all obtained from the same sample, sequenced in a study of T-cell reconstitution after alpha-beta-depleted transplantation in children. Construction of the TCRbeta library involved unique molecular identifiers. TCRdb reprocessed the PCR reads via MiXCR and lists one record per CDR3 protein. This sample has fewer than 700,000 distinct CDR3 sequences, with roughly 23% found just once. Material: PBMCs, mostly from graft donor cells, obtained 360 days after TCRalphabeta/CD19-depleted stem cell transplant. The receptors shown here come from a boy under two years old who had a stem cell transplant for acute myeloid leukemia, so the T cells may come from the graft donor.

The chain combines TRBV4-1 with TRBJ1-5; D call uncertain. Trimming removed 0 bases from V and 6 bases from J, with 21 bases in between. The CDR3 is 18 residues long. CDR1 MGHRA and CDR2 YSYEKL come from the germline V gene. The CDR3 is CASSQDRSRGRGSQPQHF. CDR3 sequence (DNA): TGCGCCAGCAGCCAAGATAGAAGTCGAGGGCGTGGGAGTCAGCCCCAGCATTTT.

The chain links TRBV27 to TRBJ1-6, with D unresolved. The CDR3 is 14 amino acids. V lost 3 bases and J lost 4, with 7 bases in between. Germline-derived CDR1 and CDR2 are MNHEY and SMNVEV (reference sequence). The CDR3 region is CASSFGPYNSPLHF. DNA for the CDR3: TGTGCCAGCAGTTTTGGACCGTATAATTCACCCCTCCACTTT.

V gene TRBV2 combines with J gene TRBJ2-6, with D possibly matching TRBD2 (6 bases). The CDR3 has 15 residues. V dropped 10 bases and J dropped 2 bases, with 15 bases sitting between them. Germline CDR1 reads SNHLY; CDR2 reads FYNNEI. CDR3 coding DNA: TGTGCCACCTTTCTTGGGAGGCCTGGGGCCAACGTCCTGACTTTC. Its protein product is CATFLGRPGANVLTF.

About this clonotype itself: A read error may be the cause here, since a much bigger clone is one base away. The genes are TRBV19 and TRBJ2-1; a possible D gene is TRBD1 (5 bases). The CDR3 sequence is 16 residues long. Per the germline V gene, CDR1 is LNHDA and CDR2 is SQIVND (reference sequence). Trimming stripped 2 bases from V and 8 bases from J, with 19 bases between. CDR3 bases: TGTGCCAGTAGTATAAGAGGCCAGGGTGCGTGGTATGAGCAGTTCTTC. This encodes CASSIRGQGAWYEQFF.

CDR3 in DNA: TGTGCCAGCAGTTCGTGGGGGACTCAGCCCCAGCATTTT. Protein sequence: CASSSWGTQPQHF. The chain joins TRBV6-2 or TRBV6-3 to TRBJ1-5; D might be TRBD1 (5 bases). CDR3 length: 13 residues. Trimming shortened V by 4 bases and J by 6 bases, and 10 bases separated the two germline ends. CDR1 and CDR2 from the germline V gene are MNHEY and SVGEGT.

A few counts support this clonotype. V usage is TRBV12-3 or TRBV12-4 and J usage is TRBJ1-2; possible D gene TRBD1, 5 bases. This CDR3 comprises 14 residues. The V gene lost 4 bases and the J gene lost 4 bases, with 13 bases spanning the gap. The DNA of the CDR3 is TGTGCCAGCAGTTCCTTCCTGGGGGGCTATGGCTACACCTTC. This translates into CASSSFLGGYGYTF.

This clonotype was seen ten or more times. The chain links TRBV10-3 to TRBJ2-7, with D tentatively TRBD2 (5 bases). This CDR3 comprises 14 residues. Trimming removed 6 bases at V and 3 bases at J, with 15 bases between. Germline V CDR1 and CDR2: ENHRY, SYGVKD. CDR3 sequence reads: CAIRQAGGGYEQYF. Here the CDR3 DNA reads TGTGCCATCAGGCAGGCAGGAGGAGGCTACGAGCAGTACTTC.

The sample holds a few counts of this clonotype. The gene calls are TRBV4-3 and TRBJ2-4; maybe TRBD1 (6 bases). CDR1 LGHNA and CDR2 YSLEER come from the germline V gene. The CDR3 contains 15 residues. V lost 4 bases to trimming and J lost 6 bases, with 16 bases between them. Written as DNA, the CDR3 is TGCGCCAGCAGCCCACAGGGCGGAGCGGTAAACATTCAGTACTTC. Translated: CASSPQGGAVNIQYF.

In its sample, this clonotype was seen a few times. The chain joins TRBV14 to TRBJ2-2; D possibly uses TRBD1 or TRBD2 (5 bases each). With 7 bases removed from V and 0 bases from J, the gap between germline ends came to 12 bases. Germline loops: CDR1 SGHDN, CDR2 FVKESK. CDR3 length equals 15 residues. CDR3 nucleotides: TGTGCCAGCAACGAGGGGCATGCGAACACCGGGGAGCTGTTTTTT. As protein: CASNEGHANTGELFF.